The 22 T cell receptor beta chains below come from one sample, sequenced in a study of neurological immune-mediated disorders. TCRdb reprocessed the 5' RACE reads with MiXCR, giving one entry per CDR3 protein. The sample includes tens of thousands of distinct CDR3 sequences, approximately 13% seen only once; the top ten take roughly 2.2%. Regarding time point: longitudinal time-point 2. Sequencing was done on a sample of PBMCs. Receptor source: a woman in her 40s in good health.

This clonotype was detected ten times or more. The chain joins TRBV28 to TRBJ1-1, with a weak D call TRBD1 (5 bases). The CDR3 consists of 13 residues. From germline, CDR1 is MDHEN and CDR2 SYDVKM. The V end lost 2 bases, the J end lost 11 bases, and 15 bases lay between the germline ends. CDR3 sequence: CASSLAGGAVAFF. In nucleotides, the CDR3 is TGTGCCAGCAGTTTAGCCGGAGGGGCAGTGGCTTTCTTT. Variable domain in full (rest from reference TRBV28 and TRBJ1-1): DVKVTQSSRYLVKRTGEKVFLECVQDMDHENMFWYRQDPGLGLRLIYFSYDVKMKEKGDIPEGYSVSREKKERFSLILESASTNQTSMYLCASSLAGGAVAFFGQGTRLTVV.

This clonotype was counted ten times or more. V gene TRBV10-2 combines with J gene TRBJ2-7; the D gene is possibly TRBD2 (6 bases). V was pared by 6 bases and J by 4 bases, with 7 bases between. This CDR3 is built from 11 residues. Germline CDR1 WSHSY, CDR2 SAAADI. CDR3 amino acids: CASREGYEQYF. CDR3 bases: TGCGCCAGCAGGGAGGGGTACGAGCAGTACTTC.

At least ten counts were recorded for this clonotype. This chain joins TRBV5-1 and TRBJ2-1; TRBD2 matches at 11 bases. The V segment lost 4 bases and the J segment 8 bases; nucleotides outside the gene matches: 8. The CDR3 contains 15 residues. Germline V gene data show CDR1 as SGHRS and CDR2 as YFSETQ. CDR3 sequence reads: CASSDPTSGIYEQFF. The DNA of the CDR3 is TGCGCCAGCAGCGATCCGACTAGCGGGATTTATGAGCAGTTCTTC.

This clonotype was observed many times. The CDR3 here is CASSPRQGSQSESYNEQFF. CDR3 DNA: TGTGCCAGCTCACCAAGGCAGGGAAGCCAGTCTGAGTCCTACAATGAGCAGTTCTTC. This sequence joins TRBV18 and TRBJ2-1, with a weak D call TRBD1 (5 bases). The germline V and J ends were trimmed by 2 bases and 1 base, with 21 bases remaining between them. In germline, CDR1 is KGHSH, CDR2 LQKENI. The CDR3 totals 19 residues.

This clonotype was observed many times. The chain is built from TRBV6-5 and TRBJ2-7; possibly TRBD1 for D (6 bases). Germline values: CDR1 MNHEY, CDR2 SVGAGI. This CDR3 is 15 amino acids long. V gave up 6 bases and J gave up 0 bases, with 15 bases separating them. CDR3 sequence (DNA): TGTGCCAGCAGAGAAGGACAGCTGAGCTCCTACGAGCAGTACTTC. Residues: CASREGQLSSYEQYF.

By frequency in the sample, this clonotype is medium-sized (0.01 to 0.1%). CDR3 region: CSARGQGQSISQHF. CDR3 nucleotides: TGCAGTGCTAGAGGACAGGGACAATCAATATCCCAGCATTTT. This chain uses TRBV20-1 with TRBJ1-5; 7 bases map to TRBD1. The CDR3 length is 14 residues. Trimming took 1 base from V and 11 from J; bases not matched to a gene: 11. Germline V gene data show CDR1 as DFQATT and CDR2 as SNEGSKA (reference sequence).

This clonotype has a count of ten or more. The chain links TRBV29-1 to TRBJ2-5, with 7 positions matching TRBD1. Trimming removed 4 bases from V and 4 bases from J; junction bases left unmatched: 6. The CDR3 is made up of 13 amino acids. Germline V gene sequence: CDR1 SQVTM, CDR2 ANQGSEA. The DNA of the CDR3 is TGCAGCGTTGCACAGGGGATGGGAGAGACCCAGTACTTC. Its protein is CSVAQGMGETQYF.

This clonotype occurred many times. The chain recombines TRBV15 with TRBJ2-2; TRBD1 matches 8 bases. Per the germline V gene, CDR1 is LNHNV and CDR2 is YYDKDF (reference sequence). Unmatched junction bases numbered 17, after V lost 5 bases and J lost 0 bases. The CDR3 spans 20 residues. This chain's CDR3 is CATSGRRGHGTGSNTGELFF. The CDR3 DNA follows: TGTGCCACCAGCGGAAGACGGGGCCATGGGACAGGCTCGAACACCGGGGAGCTGTTTTTT.

This clonotype came up many times. The V call is TRBV7-8, the J call TRBJ1-5; unclear D gene. Trimming pared 5 bases from V and 0 bases from J, leaving 20 bases between. The CDR3 spans 18 residues. Germline loops: CDR1 SGHVS, CDR2 FQNEAQ. CDR3 nucleotides: TGTGCCAGCAGCCTGACCAGTATGGGGAGATTTAGCAATCAGCCCCAGCATTTT. Amino acid sequence: CASSLTSMGRFSNQPQHF.

This clonotype was counted at least ten times. The chain has TRBV4-3 and TRBJ2-1; the match to TRBD1 covers 7 bases. The CDR3 is 15 amino acids. The ends lost 4 bases at V and 5 bases at J; junction bases unmatched: 8. Per the germline V gene, CDR1 is LGHNA and CDR2 is YSLEER. The CDR3 DNA sequence: TGCGCCAGCAGCCCGGGACAGCCCAGAAACAATGAGCAGTTCTTC. Its translation is CASSPGQPRNNEQFF.

This clonotype was picked up many times. The CDR3 sequence: CASEDRGLGETQYF. The CDR3 DNA is TGTGCCAGCGAAGACCGGGGGTTAGGGGAGACCCAGTACTTC. The genes are TRBV2 and TRBJ2-5; TRBD2 might be the D (6 bases). V lost 8 bases, J lost 5 bases, and 18 bases lay in between. The CDR3 contains 14 residues. Per germline, CDR1 SNHLY and CDR2 FYNNEI.

This clonotype was seen many times. The CDR3 nucleotides are TGTGCCAGCAGCTTATACGACAGGGTCACAGATACGCAGTATTTT. Translation gives CASSLYDRVTDTQYF. The gene calls are TRBV7-2 and TRBJ2-3, with TRBD1 matching 7 bases. The CDR3 has 15 residues. V was pared by 2 bases and J by 2 bases, with 4 bases of the junction left unmatched. In germline, CDR1 is SGHTA, CDR2 FQGNSA.

The J gene is TRBJ1-1, the V gene TRBV4-3; a weak D match, TRBD1 (6 bases). The V and J ends lost 3 bases and 6 bases respectively, with 14 bases between them. Germline V CDR1 and CDR2: LGHNA, YSLEER. The CDR3 totals 14 residues. The CDR3 nucleotides read TGCGCCAGCAGCCACCGTAGGGGGAAACCTGAAGCTTTCTTT. Its protein is CASSHRRGKPEAFF.

By share of the sample, this clonotype is medium-sized. The rearrangement joins TRBV20-1 to TRBJ2-1; D ambiguous. Germline CDR1 is DFQATT and CDR2 is SNEGSKA (reference sequence). V was cut by 0 bases and J by 0 bases, with 6 bases left in between. The length of the CDR3 is 14 residues. The CDR3, as DNA: TGCAGTGCTAGAGAACCGACCTCCTACAATGAGCAGTTCTTC. Translating it yields CSAREPTSYNEQFF.

This clonotype was observed many times. This chain links TRBV9 with TRBJ2-2; possible D gene TRBD2, 6 bases. The CDR3 sequence is 14 residues long. The V gene lost 5 bases and the J gene lost 3 bases, with 11 bases spanning the gap. Germline V gene lookup returns CDR1 SGDLS and CDR2 YYNGEE. The CDR3 spells CASRIASDTGELFF. The CDR3 nucleotides read TGTGCCAGCAGGATCGCTAGCGACACCGGGGAGCTGTTTTTT.

This clonotype has just a few counts. The chain employs TRBV25-1 and TRBJ2-7; 8 nucleotides align to TRBD2. From germline, CDR1 is MGHDK and CDR2 SYGVNS. CDR3 size: 15 residues. V gave up 6 bases and J gave up 1 base; unmatched junction bases: 8. The CDR3 loop reads CASSDGVAGSYEQYF. The CDR3 nucleotides are TGTGCCAGCAGCGACGGGGTAGCGGGATCCTACGAGCAGTACTTC.

At least ten counts were recorded for this clonotype. The chain uses TRBV12-3 or TRBV12-4 and TRBJ2-7; 8 bases agree with TRBD1. Trimming at V came to 6 bases and at J to 0 bases, leaving 7 bases not matched to a gene. The CDR3 is 15 residues long. CDR3 DNA sequence: TGTGCCAGCAGCCGCCAGGGGACAGGCTCCTACGAGCAGTACTTC. It translates to CASSRQGTGSYEQYF.

This clonotype appeared many times. The chain is built from TRBV6-5 and TRBJ2-1; D might be TRBD2 (5 bases). In germline, CDR1 is MNHEY, CDR2 SVGAGI. V was shortened by 2 bases and J by 5 bases, with 13 bases between the two germline ends. The CDR3 runs to 15 residues. The CDR3 sequence is CASSYGLGYDNEQFF. The CDR3 coding sequence is TGTGCCAGCAGTTACGGACTCGGGTACGACAATGAGCAGTTCTTC.

Notes on this clonotype: At one of its ends the junction is not consistent with the germline gene, which may arise from a read error. V is TRBV4-1 and J is TRBJ2-3, with D possibly called TRBD1 or TRBD2 (5 bases each). This CDR3 spans 14 amino acids. The germline V gene encodes CDR1 MGHRA and CDR2 YSYEKL. CDR3 sequence reads: CASSQVLPNGTHYF. For the CDR3, the DNA is TGCGCCAGCAGCCAAGTGCTGCCGAACGGGACGCACTATTTT.

This clonotype was seen repeatedly, ten times or more. The chain couples TRBV20-1 to TRBJ2-3, with 13 bases identical to TRBD2. CDR3 length: 15 amino acids. The junction had 3 bases not matched to a gene; V was cut back by 5 bases and J by 1 base. The V gene's germline CDR1 is DFQATT and CDR2 SNEGSKA (reference sequence). The CDR3 DNA reads TGCAGTGCTTTACTAGCGGGAGGGGGCACAGATACGCAGTATTTT. Translated, it gives CSALLAGGGTDTQYF.

This chain links TRBV10-3 with TRBJ1-1; 7 positions agree with TRBD1. CDR1 is ENHRY, CDR2 SYGVKD, per germline. There are 15 residues in the CDR3. J was trimmed by 1 base and V by 2 bases; bases with no gene match: 4. This CDR3 is CAISETGQPNTEAFF. CDR3 bases: TGTGCCATCAGTGAGACGGGACAGCCGAACACTGAAGCTTTCTTT.

There are many counts of this clonotype. This chain joins TRBV7-2 and TRBJ2-3; D unresolved. V was pared by 5 bases and J by 2 bases, with 17 bases between. CDR3 length: 16 amino acids. Germline CDR1 and CDR2: SGHTA and FQGNSA. CDR3 nucleotide sequence: TGTGCCAGCAGCATACGCGGAGTTCTGGCCACAGATACGCAGTATTTT. This gives the protein CASSIRGVLATDTQYF. Full variable domain (rest looked up from reference TRBV7-2 and TRBJ2-3): GAGVSQSPSNKVTEKGKDVELRCDPISGHTALYWYRQSLGQGLEFLIYFQGNSAPDKSGLPSDRFSAERTGGSVSTLTIQRTQQEDSAVYLCASSIRGVLATDTQYFGPGTRLTVL.